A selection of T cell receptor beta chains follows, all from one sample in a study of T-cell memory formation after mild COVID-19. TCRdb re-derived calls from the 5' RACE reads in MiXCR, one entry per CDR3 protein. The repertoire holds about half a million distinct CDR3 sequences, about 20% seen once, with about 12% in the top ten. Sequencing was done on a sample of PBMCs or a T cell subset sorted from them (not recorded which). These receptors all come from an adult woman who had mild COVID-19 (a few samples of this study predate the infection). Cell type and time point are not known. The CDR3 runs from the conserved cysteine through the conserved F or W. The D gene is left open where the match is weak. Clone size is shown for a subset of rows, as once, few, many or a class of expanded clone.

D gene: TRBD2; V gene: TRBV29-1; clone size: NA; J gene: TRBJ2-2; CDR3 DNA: TGCAGCGTTGAAGATTCCCAGCGGGGGGCCACCGGGGAGCTGTTTTTT; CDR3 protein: CSVEDSQRGATGELFF
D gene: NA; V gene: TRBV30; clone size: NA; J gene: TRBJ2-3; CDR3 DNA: TGTGCCTGGAGTGTGGCGGGGGCTAGCACAGATACGCAGTATTTT; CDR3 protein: CAWSVAGASTDTQYF
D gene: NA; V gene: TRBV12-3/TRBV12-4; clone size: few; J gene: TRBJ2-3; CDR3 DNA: TGTGCCAGCAGTTCAAGCACAGGGAGCACAGATACGCAGTATTTT; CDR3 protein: CASSSSTGSTDTQYF
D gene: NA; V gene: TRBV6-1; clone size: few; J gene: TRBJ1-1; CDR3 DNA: TGTGCCAGCAGTGAAAGCGGGCACCACACTGAAGCTTTCTTT; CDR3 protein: CASSESGHHTEAFF
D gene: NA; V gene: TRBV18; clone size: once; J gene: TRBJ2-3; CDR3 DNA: TGTGCCAGCTCACCGCAGCGGCGGGAACTTGCCCCCACAGATACGCAGTATTTT; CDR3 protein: CASSPQRRELAPTDTQYF
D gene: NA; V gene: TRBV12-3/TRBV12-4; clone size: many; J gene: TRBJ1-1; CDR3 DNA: TGTGCCAGCAGCCCCCGGGGGACTGAAGCTTTCTTT; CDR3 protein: CASSPRGTEAFF
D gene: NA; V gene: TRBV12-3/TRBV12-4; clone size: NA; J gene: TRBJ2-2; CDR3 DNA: TGTGCCAGCAGTTTAAATCAGGGGAACACCGGGGAGCTGTTTTTT; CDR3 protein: CASSLNQGNTGELFF
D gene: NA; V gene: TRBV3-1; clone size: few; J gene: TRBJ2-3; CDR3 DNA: TGTGCCAGCAGCCAATACGAGGCGACGCAGTATTTT; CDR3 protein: CASSQYEATQYF
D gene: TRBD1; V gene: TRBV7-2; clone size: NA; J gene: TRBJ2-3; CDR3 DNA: TGTGCCAGCAGCTCATATCGGACAGGGGGCTTAGATACGCAGTATTTT; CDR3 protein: CASSSYRTGGLDTQYF
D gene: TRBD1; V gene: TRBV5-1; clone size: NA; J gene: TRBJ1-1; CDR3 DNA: TGCGCCAGCAGCTCCGTGACAGGGGCGAACACTGAAGCTTTCTTT; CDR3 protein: CASSSVTGANTEAFF
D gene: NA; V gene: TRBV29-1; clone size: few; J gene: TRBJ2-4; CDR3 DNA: TGCAGCGTTCATGTAGGGGCCAAAAACATTCAGTACTTC; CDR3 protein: CSVHVGAKNIQYF
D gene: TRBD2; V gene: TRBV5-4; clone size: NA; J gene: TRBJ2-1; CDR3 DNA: TGTGCCAGCAGCACCCGACTAGCGGGGGTTTCCTACAATGAGCAGTTCTTC; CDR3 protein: CASSTRLAGVSYNEQFF
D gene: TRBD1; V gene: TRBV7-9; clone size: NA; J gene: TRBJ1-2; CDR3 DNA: TGTGCCAGCAGCTTCCTTCCGGGACAGGGGACCTATGGCTACACCTTC; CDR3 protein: CASSFLPGQGTYGYTF
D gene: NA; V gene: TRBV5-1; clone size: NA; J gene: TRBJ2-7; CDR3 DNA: TGCGCCAGCAGCCGCCTCCGGGACATGAGACCCTCATCCTACGAGCAGTACTTC; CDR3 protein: CASSRLRDMRPSSYEQYF
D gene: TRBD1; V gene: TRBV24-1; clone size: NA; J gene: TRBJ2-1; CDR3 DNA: TGTGCCACCAGTGACCATCGAACAGGGGACAATGAGCAGTTCTTC; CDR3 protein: CATSDHRTGDNEQFF
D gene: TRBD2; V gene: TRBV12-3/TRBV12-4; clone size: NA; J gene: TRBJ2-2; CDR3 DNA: TGTGCCAGCAGTTACCCCTGGGAGGGCAGGAACGCCGGGGAGCTGTTTTTT; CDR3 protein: CASSYPWEGRNAGELFF
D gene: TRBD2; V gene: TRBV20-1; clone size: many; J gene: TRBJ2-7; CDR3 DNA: TGCAGTGCTAGAGGGGCTAGCGGGGGGACCTACGAGCAGTACTTC; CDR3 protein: CSARGASGGTYEQYF
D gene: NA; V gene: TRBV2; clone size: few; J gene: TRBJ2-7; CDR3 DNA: TGTGCCAGCAGTGAAGGAGGGACCGACTACGAGCAGTACTTC; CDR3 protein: CASSEGGTDYEQYF
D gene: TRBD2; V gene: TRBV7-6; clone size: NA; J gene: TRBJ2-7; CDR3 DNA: TGTGCCAGCAGCTTAGTCCCTGGGGGAGCGGGAGTGAGCTACGAGCAGTACTTC; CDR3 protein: CASSLVPGGAGVSYEQYF
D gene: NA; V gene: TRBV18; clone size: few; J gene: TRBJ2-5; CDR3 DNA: TGTGCCAGCTCACCTCAAGACAGCCCGTACCAAGAGACCCAGTACTTC; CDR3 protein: CASSPQDSPYQETQYF
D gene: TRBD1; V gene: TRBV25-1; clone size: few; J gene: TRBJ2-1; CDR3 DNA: TGTGCCAGCAGGTACAGGGGGTCAAATGAGCAGTTCTTC; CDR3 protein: CASRYRGSNEQFF
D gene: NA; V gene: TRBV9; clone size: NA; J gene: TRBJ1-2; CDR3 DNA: TGTGCCAGCAAACCGAGTGGGGGCTTCTATGGCTACACCTTC; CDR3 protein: CASKPSGGFYGYTF
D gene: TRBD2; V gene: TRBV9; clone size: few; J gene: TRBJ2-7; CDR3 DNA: TGTGCCAGCAGCGCGGGACTAGCGGTCTACGAGCAGTACTTC; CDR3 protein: CASSAGLAVYEQYF
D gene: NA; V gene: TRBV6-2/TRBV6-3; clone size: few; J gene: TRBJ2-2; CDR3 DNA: TGTGCCAGCAGGTTGGGTAGGGCCGACACCGGGGAGCTGTTTTTT; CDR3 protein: CASRLGRADTGELFF
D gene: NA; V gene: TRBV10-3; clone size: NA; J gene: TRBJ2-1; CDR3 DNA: TGTGCCATCAGTGACCCCCGGGCCAATGAGCAGTTCTTC; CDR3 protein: CAISDPRANEQFF
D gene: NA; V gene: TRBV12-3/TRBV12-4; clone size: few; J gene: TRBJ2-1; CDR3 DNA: TGTGCCAGCAGTTTACGCGGCACCAACCTCTACAATGAGCAGTTCTTC; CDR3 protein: CASSLRGTNLYNEQFF
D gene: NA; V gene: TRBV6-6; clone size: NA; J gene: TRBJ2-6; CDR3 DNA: TGTGCCACTCCTACGAGGGAGAAAGGTGCCTCTGGGGCCAACGTCCTGACTTTC; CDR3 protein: CATPTREKGASGANVLTF
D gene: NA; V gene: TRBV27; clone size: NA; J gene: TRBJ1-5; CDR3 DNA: TGTGCCAGCAGCCGTGGGGGGACTTGGCAGCCCCAGCATTTT; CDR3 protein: CASSRGGTWQPQHF
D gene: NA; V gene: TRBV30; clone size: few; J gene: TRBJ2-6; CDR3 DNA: TGTGCCTGGACCAGCCTCTCTGGGGCCAACGTCCTGACTTTC; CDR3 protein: CAWTSLSGANVLTF
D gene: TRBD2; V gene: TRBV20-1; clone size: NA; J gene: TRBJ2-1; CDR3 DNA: TGCAGTGCTGGACTTAGCGGGGGGGCCTTTCAGCAGTTCTTC; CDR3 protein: CSAGLSGGAFQQFF
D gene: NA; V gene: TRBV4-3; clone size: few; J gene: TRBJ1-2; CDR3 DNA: TGCGCCAGCAGCCAATCGCGGGGCTATGGCTACACCTTC; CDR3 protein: CASSQSRGYGYTF